This entry concerns a single T cell receptor (beta chain). These data originate in a study of T-cell reconstitution after alpha-beta-depleted transplantation in children. The germline CDR1 and CDR2 sequences are SGHTA and FQGNSA. The V end was cut by 2 bases, the J end by 5 bases, with 12 bases between. This CDR3 comprises 14 residues. Unique molecular identifiers were used in preparing the TCRbeta library. TCRdb re-called the PCR reads through MiXCR, storing one row per CDR3 protein. The sample lists hundreds of thousands of distinct CDR3 sequences, less than 35% occurring once. The receptor was derived from a human donor who donated a stem cell graft to a child with aplastic anemia. The chain carries TRBV7-2 and TRBJ1-1; D ambiguous. The sequenced sample was PBMCs from the stem cell graft donor, obtained from the stem cell graft. The CDR3, as DNA: TGTGCCAGCAGCTTATCGGGTTTTTCTACTGAAGCTTTCTTT. It yields the protein CASSLSGFSTEAFF.